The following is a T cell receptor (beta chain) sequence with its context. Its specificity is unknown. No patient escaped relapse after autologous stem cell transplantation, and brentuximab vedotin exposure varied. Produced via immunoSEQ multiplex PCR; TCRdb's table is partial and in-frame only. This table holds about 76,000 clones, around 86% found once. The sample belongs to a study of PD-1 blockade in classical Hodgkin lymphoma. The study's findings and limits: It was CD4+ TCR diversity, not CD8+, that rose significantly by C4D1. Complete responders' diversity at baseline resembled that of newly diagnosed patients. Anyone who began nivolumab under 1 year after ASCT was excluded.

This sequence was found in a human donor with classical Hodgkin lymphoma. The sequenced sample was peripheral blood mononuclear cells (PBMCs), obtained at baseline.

The CDR3 is CASSPGLAGYNEQFF. In nucleotides, the CDR3 is TGCGCCAGCAGCCCAGGACTAGCGGGATACAATGAGCAGTTCTTC. The chain joins TRBV4-1 to TRBJ2-1, with TRBD2 matching over 12 bases. The CDR3 spans 15 residues. Germline CDR1 reads MGHRA; CDR2 reads YSYEKL. The J segment lost 4 bases and the V segment lost 4 bases, leaving 2 bases of the junction unmatched.